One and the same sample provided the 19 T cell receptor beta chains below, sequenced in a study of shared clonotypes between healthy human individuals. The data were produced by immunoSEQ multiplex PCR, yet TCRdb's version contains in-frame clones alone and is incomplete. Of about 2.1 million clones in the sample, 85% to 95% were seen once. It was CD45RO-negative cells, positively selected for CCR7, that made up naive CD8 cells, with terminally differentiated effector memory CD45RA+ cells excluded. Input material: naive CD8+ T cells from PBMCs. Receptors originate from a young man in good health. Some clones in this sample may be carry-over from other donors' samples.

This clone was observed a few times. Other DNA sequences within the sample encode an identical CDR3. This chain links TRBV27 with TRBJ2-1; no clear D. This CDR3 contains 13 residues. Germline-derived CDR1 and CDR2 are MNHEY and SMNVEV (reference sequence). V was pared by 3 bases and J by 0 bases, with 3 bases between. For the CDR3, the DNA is TGTGCCAGCAGTTTCTACTCCTACAATGAGCAGTTCTTC. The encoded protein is CASSFYSYNEQFF.

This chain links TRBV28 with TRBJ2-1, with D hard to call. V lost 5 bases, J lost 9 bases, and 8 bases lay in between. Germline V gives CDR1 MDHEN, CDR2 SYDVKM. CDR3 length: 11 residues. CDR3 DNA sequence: TGTGCCAGCAGTATGACCCGTGAGCAGTTCTTC. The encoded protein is CASSMTREQFF.

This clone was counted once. Here the CDR3 DNA reads TGCAGCGTCCCTCACGGACAGGGGAAAGAGACCCAGTACTTC. Its protein product is CSVPHGQGKETQYF. This chain connects TRBV29-1 to TRBJ2-5; 9 bases align to TRBD1. Looked up from germline, CDR1 is SQVTM and CDR2 is ANQGSEA. This CDR3 comprises 14 residues. V lost 6 bases to trimming and J lost 3 bases; unmatched junction nucleotides: 8.

The CDR3 spells CSVEVLPSGYF. The CDR3 nucleotides read TGCAGCGTTGAAGTGCTGCCTAGCGGCTACTTC. The chain combines TRBV29-1 with TRBJ2-5; 7 positions match TRBD2. Germline values: CDR1 SQVTM, CDR2 ANQGSEA. The CDR3 contains 11 residues. V lost 1 base to trimming and J lost 14 bases; unmatched junction nucleotides: 7.

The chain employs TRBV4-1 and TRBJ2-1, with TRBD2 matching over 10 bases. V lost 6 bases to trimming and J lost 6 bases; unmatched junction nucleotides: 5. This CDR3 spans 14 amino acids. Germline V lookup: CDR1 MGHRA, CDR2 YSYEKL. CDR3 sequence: CASSLAGGSNEQFF. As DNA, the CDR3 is TGCGCCAGCAGTTTAGCGGGAGGAAGCAATGAGCAGTTCTTC.

The CDR3 protein is CASSLAESSAYEQYF. The CDR3 coding sequence is TGTGCCAGCAGCTTAGCGGAGTCTAGCGCCTACGAGCAGTACTTC. V is TRBV11-1 and J is TRBJ2-7, with a possible D match to TRBD2 (6 bases). Per the germline V gene, CDR1 is SGHAT and CDR2 is FQDESV (reference sequence). V gave up 0 bases and J gave up 2 bases, with 11 bases separating them. This CDR3 is 15 amino acids long.

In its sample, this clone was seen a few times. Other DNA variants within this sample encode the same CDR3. The CDR3 protein is CASSSGQGPYGYTF. The CDR3 coding sequence is TGTGCCAGCAGCTCCGGACAGGGCCCCTATGGCTACACCTTC. The rearrangement joins TRBV7-9 to TRBJ1-2; 8 bases fit TRBD1. The germline V gene has CDR1 SEHNR and CDR2 FQNEAQ (reference sequence). Germline trimming cut 4 bases from V and 4 bases from J; bases unmatched to any gene: 5. This CDR3 comprises 14 residues.

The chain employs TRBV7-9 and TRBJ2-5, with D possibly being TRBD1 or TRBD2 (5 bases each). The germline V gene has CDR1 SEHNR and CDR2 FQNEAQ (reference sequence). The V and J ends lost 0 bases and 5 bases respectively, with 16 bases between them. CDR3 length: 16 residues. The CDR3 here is CASSLARGEGLETQYF. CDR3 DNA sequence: TGTGCCAGCAGCTTAGCGAGAGGGGAAGGGTTGGAGACCCAGTACTTC.

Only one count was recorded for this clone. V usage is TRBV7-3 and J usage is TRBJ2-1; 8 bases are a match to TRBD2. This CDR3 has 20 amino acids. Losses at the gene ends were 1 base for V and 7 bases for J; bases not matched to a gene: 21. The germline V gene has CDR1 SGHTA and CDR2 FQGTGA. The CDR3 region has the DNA TGTGCCAGCAGCTTAATGAGGGGATTCTCCGGGAGGGAAAAGGGGAATGAGCAGTTCTTC. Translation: CASSLMRGFSGREKGNEQFF.

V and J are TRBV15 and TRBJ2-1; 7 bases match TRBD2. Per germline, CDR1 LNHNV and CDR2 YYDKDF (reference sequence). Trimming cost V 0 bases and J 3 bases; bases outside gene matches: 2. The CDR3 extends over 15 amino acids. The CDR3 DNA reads TGTGCCACCAGCAGAGAGCGGGAGATCTACAATGAGCAGTTCTTC. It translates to CATSREREIYNEQFF.

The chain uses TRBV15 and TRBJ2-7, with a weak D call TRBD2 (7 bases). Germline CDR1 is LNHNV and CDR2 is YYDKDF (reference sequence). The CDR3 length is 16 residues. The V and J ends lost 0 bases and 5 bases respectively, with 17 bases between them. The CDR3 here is CATSRDLEGGTDEQYF. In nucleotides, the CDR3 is TGTGCCACCAGCAGAGATCTAGAGGGGGGGACGGACGAGCAGTACTTC.

This CDR3 is CASSQDGGGGGNEQFF. The CDR3 bases are TGTGCCAGCAGCCAAGATGGCGGGGGAGGGGGCAATGAGCAGTTCTTC. V usage is TRBV14 and J usage is TRBJ2-1; perhaps TRBD2 as D (7 bases). Germline V gene lookup returns CDR1 SGHDN and CDR2 FVKESK. The CDR3 consists of 16 residues. The V and J ends lost 0 bases and 6 bases respectively, with 15 bases between them. Drawing the rest from reference TRBV14 and TRBJ2-1, the complete variable domain is EAGVTQFPSHSVIEKGQTVTLRCDPISGHDNLYWYRRVMGKEIKFLLHFVKESKQDESGMPNNRFLAERTGGTYSTLKVQPAELEDSGVYFCASSQDGGGGGNEQFFGPGTRLTVL.

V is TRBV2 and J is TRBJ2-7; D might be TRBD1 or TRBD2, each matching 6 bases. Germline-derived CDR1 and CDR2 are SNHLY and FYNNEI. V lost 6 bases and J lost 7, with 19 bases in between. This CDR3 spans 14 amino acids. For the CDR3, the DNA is TGTGCCAGCAGGGGGGGCCCTGTTAGGGGAGAGCAGTACTTC. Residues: CASRGGPVRGEQYF.

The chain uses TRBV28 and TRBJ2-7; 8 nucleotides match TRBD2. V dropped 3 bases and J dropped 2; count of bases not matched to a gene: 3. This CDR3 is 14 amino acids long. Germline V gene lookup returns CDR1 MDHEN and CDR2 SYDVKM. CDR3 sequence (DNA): TGTGCCAGCAGTTTTACTAGCGGAACCTACGAGCAGTACTTC. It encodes CASSFTSGTYEQYF.

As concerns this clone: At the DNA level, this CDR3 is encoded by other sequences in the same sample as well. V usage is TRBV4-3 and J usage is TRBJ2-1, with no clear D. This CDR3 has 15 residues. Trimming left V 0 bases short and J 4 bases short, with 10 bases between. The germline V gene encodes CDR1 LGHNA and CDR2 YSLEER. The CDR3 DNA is TGCGCCAGCAGCCAAGATTCTGGGCAGTACAATGAGCAGTTCTTC. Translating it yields CASSQDSGQYNEQFF.

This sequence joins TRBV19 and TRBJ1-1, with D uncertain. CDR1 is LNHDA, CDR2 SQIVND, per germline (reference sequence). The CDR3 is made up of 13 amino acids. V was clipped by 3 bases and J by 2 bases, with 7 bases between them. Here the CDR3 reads CASSILTNTEAFF. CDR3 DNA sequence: TGTGCCAGTAGTATTCTGACCAACACTGAAGCTTTCTTT. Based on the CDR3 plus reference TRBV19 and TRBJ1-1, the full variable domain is DGGITQSPKYLFRKEGQNVTLSCEQNLNHDAMYWYRQDPGQGLRLIYYSQIVNDFQKGDIAEGYSVSREKKESFPLTVTSAQKNPTAFYLCASSILTNTEAFFGQGTRLTVV.

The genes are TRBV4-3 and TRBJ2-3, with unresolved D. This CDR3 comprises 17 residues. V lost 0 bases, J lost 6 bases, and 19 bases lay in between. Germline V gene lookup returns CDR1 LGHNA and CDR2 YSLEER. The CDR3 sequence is CASSQDPYLTGSDTQYF. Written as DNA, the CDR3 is TGCGCCAGCAGCCAAGACCCTTATCTAACCGGCTCGGATACGCAGTATTTT.

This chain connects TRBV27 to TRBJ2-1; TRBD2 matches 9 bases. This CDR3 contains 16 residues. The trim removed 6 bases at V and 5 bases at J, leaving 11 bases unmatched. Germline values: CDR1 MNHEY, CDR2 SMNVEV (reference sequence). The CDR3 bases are TGTGCCAGCAGAAAACCGGGGACTAGCCCTAACAATGAGCAGTTCTTC. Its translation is CASRKPGTSPNNEQFF.

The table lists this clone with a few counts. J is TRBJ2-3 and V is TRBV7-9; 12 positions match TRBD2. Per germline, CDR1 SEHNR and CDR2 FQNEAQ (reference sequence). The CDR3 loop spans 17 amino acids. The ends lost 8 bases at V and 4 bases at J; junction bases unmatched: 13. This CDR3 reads CASRRSSSGRAPDTQYF. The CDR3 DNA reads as TGTGCCAGCCGCCGCTCTTCTAGCGGGAGGGCCCCAGATACGCAGTATTTT.